This is a list of T cell receptor beta chains from one sample in a study of Ad26.COV2.S vaccination and SARS-CoV-2 variants. TCRdb's table, derived via immunoSEQ multiplex PCR, lists solely in-frame clones and lacks some. Altogether a few hundred thousand clones are present, around nine tenths being singletons, with the ten largest covering around 3.6%. This specimen was peripheral blood, taken in a trial of Ad26.COV2.S vaccine versus placebo. These receptors all stem from a person between 18 and 65 years old who received the Ad26.COV2.S COVID-19 vaccine or a placebo. Each CDR3 is given with its conserved first and last residue. The D gene is left open where the match is weak. Clone size, where shown, is once, few, many, or a class for clones that have expanded.

.	TRBJ2-1	.	TRBV4-3	TGCGCCAGCAAGGCGGACAGATACAATGAGCAGTTCTTC	CASKADRYNEQFF
few	TRBJ2-5	.	TRBV4-2	TGTGCCAGCAGCCAAGACGGGGTTTGGGAAGAGACCCAGTACTTC	CASSQDGVWEETQYF
.	TRBJ2-1	TRBD2	TRBV29-1	TGCAGCGTTGCGGGGGGGGACTCCTACAATGAGCAGTTCTTC	CSVAGGDSYNEQFF
.	TRBJ2-5	.	TRBV19	TGTGCCAGTAGTATAGGAGGGGAGACCCAGTACTTC	CASSIGGETQYF
.	TRBJ1-4	.	TRBV27	TGTGCCAGCAGTTTTGGGGCGGGTGAAAAACTGTTTTTT	CASSFGAGEKLFF
.	TRBJ1-5	TRBD1	TRBV7-8	TGTGCCAGCAGCTTGGGACAGTTCAATCAGCCCCAGCATTTT	CASSLGQFNQPQHF
.	TRBJ2-5	TRBD2	TRBV5-6	TGTGCCAGCAGCATACTCGGCCTAGCGGTCCAAGAGACCCAGTACTTC	CASSILGLAVQETQYF
.	TRBJ2-7	.	TRBV7-2	TGTGCCAGCAGTCCCACCGGGACGTCAAGCTACGAGCAGTACTTC	CASSPTGTSSYEQYF
few	TRBJ2-7	TRBD2	TRBV6-1	TGTGCCAGCAGTGAAACTTGGGGGATGGGGACTAGCGTCTACGAGCAGTACTTC	CASSETWGMGTSVYEQYF
.	TRBJ2-1	TRBD2	TRBV4-3	TGCGCCAGCAGCTTGGGACTAGCACCCTACAATGAGCAGTTCTTC	CASSLGLAPYNEQFF
.	TRBJ1-2	.	TRBV9	TGTGCCAGCAGCCCCACAGGGTCCTATGGCTACACCTTC	CASSPTGSYGYTF
.	TRBJ1-6	TRBD1	TRBV7-2	TGTGCCAGCAGCTTAGCGCTAGGGACAGGGAATTCACCCCTCCACTTT	CASSLALGTGNSPLHF
.	TRBJ1-2	.	TRBV4-3	TGCGCCAGCAGCCAAGACAGCTATAACTATGGCTACACCTTC	CASSQDSYNYGYTF
.	TRBJ2-3	TRBD1	TRBV28	TGTGCCAGCAGTTTTGGGCAGGGGGCAGCTGATACGCAGTATTTT	CASSFGQGAADTQYF